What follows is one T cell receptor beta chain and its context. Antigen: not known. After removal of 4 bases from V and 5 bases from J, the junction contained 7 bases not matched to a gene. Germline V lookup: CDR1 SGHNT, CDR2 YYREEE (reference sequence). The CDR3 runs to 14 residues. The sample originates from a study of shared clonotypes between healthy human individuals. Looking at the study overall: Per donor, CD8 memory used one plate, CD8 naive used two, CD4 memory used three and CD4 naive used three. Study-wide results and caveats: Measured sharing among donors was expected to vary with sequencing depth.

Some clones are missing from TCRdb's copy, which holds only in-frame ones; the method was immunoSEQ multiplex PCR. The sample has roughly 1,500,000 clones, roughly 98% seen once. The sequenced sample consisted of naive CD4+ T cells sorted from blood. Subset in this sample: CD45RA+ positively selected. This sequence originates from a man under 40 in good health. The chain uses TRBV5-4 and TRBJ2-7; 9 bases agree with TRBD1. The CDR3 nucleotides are TGTGCCAGCAGCAAAGGGACAGGGCCGGACGAGCAGTACTTC. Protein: CASSKGTGPDEQYF.